The TCR beta chain described here comes from a study of shared clonotypes between healthy human individuals. CDR3 length: 16 amino acids. Trimming stripped 2 bases from V and 1 base from J, with 12 bases between. Germline V gives CDR1 SGDLS, CDR2 YYNGEE. Here immunoSEQ multiplex PCR was the method, and the copy in TCRdb shows in-frame clones only, minus some. The sample records about a million clones, 60% to 80% being singletons. Healthy HIV-negative adults without recent acute infections or vaccinations served as donors. Input material: memory CD4+ T cells from PBMCs. Documented subset: CD45RA-negative fraction. The rearrangement joins TRBV9 to TRBJ2-2, with D perhaps matching TRBD2 (6 bases). The sequence was collected from a man aged 18 to 30 in good health. Some clones in this sample may be carry-over from other donors' samples. This chain's CDR3 is CASSVFTGVNTGELFF. CDR3 nucleotides: TGTGCCAGCAGCGTTTTTACGGGGGTGAACACCGGGGAGCTGTTTTTT. The full variable domain, completed using reference TRBV9 and TRBJ2-2, is DSGVTQTPKHLITATGQRVTLRCSPRSGDLSVYWYQQSLDQGLQFLIQYYNGEERAKGNILERFSAQQFPDLHSELNLSSLELGDSALYFCASSVFTGVNTGELFFGEGSRLTVL.